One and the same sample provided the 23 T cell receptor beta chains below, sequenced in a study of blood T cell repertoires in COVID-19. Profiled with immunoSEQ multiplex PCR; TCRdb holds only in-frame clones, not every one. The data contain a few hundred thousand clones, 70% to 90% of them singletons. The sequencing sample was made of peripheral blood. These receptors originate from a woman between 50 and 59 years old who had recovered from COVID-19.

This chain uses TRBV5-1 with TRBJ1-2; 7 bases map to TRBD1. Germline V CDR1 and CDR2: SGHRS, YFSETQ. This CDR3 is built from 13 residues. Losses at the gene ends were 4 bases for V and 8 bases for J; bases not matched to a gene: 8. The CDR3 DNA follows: TGCGCCAGCAGCGAGGGACAGAGCGGAGGCTACACCTTC. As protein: CASSEGQSGGYTF. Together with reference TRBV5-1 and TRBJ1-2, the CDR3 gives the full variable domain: KAGVTQTPRYLIKTRGQQVTLSCSPISGHRSVSWYQQTPGQGLQFLFEYFSETQRNKGNFPGRFSGRQFSNSRSEMNVSTLELGDSALYLCASSEGQSGGYTFGSGTRLTVV.

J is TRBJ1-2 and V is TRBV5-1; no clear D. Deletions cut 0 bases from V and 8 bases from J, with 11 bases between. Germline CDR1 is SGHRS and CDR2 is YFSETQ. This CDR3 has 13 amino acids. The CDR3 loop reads CASSLVEELGYTF. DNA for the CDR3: TGCGCCAGCAGCTTGGTAGAGGAATTGGGCTACACCTTC.

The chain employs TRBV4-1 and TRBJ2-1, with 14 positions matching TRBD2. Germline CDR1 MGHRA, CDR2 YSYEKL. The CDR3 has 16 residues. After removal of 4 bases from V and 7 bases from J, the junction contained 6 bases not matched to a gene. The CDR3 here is CASSPGLAGVSNEQFF. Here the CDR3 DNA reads TGCGCCAGCAGCCCGGGACTAGCGGGGGTTAGTAATGAGCAGTTCTTC.

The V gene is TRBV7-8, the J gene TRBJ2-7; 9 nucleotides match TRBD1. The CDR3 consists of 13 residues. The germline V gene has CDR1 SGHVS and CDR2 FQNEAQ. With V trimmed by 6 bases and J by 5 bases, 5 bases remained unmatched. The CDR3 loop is CASRGTGTHEQYF. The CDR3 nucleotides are TGTGCCAGCAGGGGGACAGGGACCCACGAGCAGTACTTC.

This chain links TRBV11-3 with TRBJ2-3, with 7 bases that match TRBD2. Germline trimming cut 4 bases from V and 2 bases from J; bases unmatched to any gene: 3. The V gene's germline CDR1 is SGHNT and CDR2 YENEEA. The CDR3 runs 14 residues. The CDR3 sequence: CASSSREYTDTQYF. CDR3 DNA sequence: TGTGCCAGCAGCTCGCGGGAGTACACAGATACGCAGTATTTT.

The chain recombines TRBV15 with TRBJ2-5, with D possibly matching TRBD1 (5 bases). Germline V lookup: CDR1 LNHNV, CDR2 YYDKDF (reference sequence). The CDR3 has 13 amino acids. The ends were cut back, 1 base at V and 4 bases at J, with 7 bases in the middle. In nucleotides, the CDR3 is TGTGCCACCAGCAGAGGGGGCTTAGAGACCCAGTACTTC. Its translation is CATSRGGLETQYF.

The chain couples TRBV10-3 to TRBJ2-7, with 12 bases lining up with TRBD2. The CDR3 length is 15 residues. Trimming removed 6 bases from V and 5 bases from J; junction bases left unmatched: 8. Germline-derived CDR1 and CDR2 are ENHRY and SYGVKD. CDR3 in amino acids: CAIRASGGAGNEQYF. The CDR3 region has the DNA TGTGCCATCAGGGCTAGCGGGGGGGCGGGCAACGAGCAGTACTTC.

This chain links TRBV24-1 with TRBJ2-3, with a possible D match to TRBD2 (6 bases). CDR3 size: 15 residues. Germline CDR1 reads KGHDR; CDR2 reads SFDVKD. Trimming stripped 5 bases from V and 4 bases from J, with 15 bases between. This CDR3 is CATSGLGGNSDTQYF. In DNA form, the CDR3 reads TGTGCCACCAGTGGACTCGGGGGAAACTCAGATACGCAGTATTTT.

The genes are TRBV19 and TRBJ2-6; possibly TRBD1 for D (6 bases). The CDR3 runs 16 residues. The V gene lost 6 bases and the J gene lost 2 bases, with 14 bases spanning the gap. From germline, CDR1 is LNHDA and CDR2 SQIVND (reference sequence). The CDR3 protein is CASRVRGETGANVLTF. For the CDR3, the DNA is TGTGCCAGTAGGGTCAGGGGAGAGACTGGGGCCAACGTCCTGACTTTC.

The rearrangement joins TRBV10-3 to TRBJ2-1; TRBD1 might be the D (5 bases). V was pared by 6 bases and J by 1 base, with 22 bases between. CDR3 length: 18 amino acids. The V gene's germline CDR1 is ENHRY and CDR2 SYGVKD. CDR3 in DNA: TGTGCCATCAGCGAAACACTCAGGGTAGGCAGTTCCTACAATGAGCAGTTCTTC. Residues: CAISETLRVGSSYNEQFF.

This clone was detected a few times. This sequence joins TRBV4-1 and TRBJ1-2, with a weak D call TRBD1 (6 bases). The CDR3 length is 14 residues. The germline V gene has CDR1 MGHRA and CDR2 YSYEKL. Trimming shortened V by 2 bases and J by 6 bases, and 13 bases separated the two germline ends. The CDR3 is CASSQTWGQDGYTF. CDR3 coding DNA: TGCGCCAGCAGCCAAACGTGGGGGCAGGATGGCTACACCTTC.

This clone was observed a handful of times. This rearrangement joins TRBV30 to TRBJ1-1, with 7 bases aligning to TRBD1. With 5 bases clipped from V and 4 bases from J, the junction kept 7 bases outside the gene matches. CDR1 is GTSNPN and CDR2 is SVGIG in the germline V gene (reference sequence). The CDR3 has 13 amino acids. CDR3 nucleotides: TGTGCCTGGGATACAGGGGTTGGCACTGAAGCTTTCTTT. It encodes CAWDTGVGTEAFF.

The CDR3 bases are TGTGCCTGGAGTTCTAGCGGAGTCTACAATGAGCAGTTCTTC. Translated: CAWSSSGVYNEQFF. The chain joins TRBV30 to TRBJ2-1; TRBD2 aligns across 7 bases. Trimming at V came to 2 bases and at J to 3 bases, leaving 4 bases not matched to a gene. Germline V gene data show CDR1 as GTSNPN and CDR2 as SVGIG (reference sequence). There are 14 residues in the CDR3.

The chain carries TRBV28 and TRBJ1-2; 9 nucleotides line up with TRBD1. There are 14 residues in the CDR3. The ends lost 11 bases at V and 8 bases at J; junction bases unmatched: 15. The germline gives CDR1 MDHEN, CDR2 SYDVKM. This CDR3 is CACIDRGWTRGYTF. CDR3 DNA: TGTGCCTGTATCGACAGGGGGTGGACTAGGGGCTACACCTTC.

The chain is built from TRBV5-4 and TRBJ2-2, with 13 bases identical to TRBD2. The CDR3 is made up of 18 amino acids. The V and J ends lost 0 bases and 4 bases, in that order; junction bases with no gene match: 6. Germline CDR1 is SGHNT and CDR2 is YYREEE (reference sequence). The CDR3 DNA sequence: TGTGCCAGCAGCTTGGGACTAGCGGGGGGCCTAGTCACCGGGGAGCTGTTTTTT. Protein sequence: CASSLGLAGGLVTGELFF.

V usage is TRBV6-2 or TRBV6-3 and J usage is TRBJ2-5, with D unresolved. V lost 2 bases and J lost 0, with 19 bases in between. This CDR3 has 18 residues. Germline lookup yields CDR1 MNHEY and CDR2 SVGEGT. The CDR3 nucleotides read TGTGCCAGCAGTTACGTTCGAGGTGAACCTAGGAACCAAGAGACCCAGTACTTC. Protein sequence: CASSYVRGEPRNQETQYF.

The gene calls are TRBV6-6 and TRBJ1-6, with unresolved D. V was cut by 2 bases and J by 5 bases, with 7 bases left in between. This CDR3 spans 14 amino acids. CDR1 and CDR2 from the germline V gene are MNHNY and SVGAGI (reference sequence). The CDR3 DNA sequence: TGTGCCAGCAGTTACCCCGAGGATAATTCACCCCTCCACTTT. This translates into CASSYPEDNSPLHF.

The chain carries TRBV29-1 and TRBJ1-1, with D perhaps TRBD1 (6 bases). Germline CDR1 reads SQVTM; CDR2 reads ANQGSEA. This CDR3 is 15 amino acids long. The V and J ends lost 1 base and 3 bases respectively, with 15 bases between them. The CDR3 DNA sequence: TGCAGCGTTGAAGGGGAGGGGGGCGCGCACACTGAAGCTTTCTTT. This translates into CSVEGEGGAHTEAFF.

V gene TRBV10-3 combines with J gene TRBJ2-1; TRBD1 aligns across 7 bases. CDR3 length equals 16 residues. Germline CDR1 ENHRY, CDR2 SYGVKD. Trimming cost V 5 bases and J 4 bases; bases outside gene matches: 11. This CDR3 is CAISRQGTPIYNEQFF. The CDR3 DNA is TGTGCCATCAGTCGACAGGGAACTCCTATTTACAATGAGCAGTTCTTC.

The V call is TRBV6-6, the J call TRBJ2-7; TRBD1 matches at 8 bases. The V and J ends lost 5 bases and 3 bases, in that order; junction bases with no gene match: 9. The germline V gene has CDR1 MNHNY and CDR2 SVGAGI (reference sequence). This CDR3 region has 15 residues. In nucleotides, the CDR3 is TGTGCCAGCAGTGCAGGGGGCGGTGTAAGCTACGAGCAGTACTTC. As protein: CASSAGGGVSYEQYF.

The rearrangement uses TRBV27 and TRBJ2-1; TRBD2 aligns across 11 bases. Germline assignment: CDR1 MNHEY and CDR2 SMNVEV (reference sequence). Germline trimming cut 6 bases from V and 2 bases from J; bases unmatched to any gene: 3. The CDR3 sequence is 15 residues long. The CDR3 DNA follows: TGTGCCAGCAGGATAGCGGGAGGGACCTACAATGAGCAGTTCTTC. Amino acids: CASRIAGGTYNEQFF.

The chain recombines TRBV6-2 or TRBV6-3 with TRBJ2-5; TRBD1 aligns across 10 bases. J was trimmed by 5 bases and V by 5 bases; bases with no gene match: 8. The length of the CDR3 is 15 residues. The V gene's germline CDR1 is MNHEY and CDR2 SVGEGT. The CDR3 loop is CASSQRTGGGETQYF. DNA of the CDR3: TGTGCCAGCAGTCAAAGGACAGGGGGAGGCGAGACCCAGTACTTC.

This CDR3 reads CASSTRQGAKEKLFF. CDR3 in DNA: TGTGCCAGCAGCACAAGACAGGGGGCGAAGGAAAAACTGTTTTTT. This chain joins TRBV21-1 and TRBJ1-4; the table's D gene call, TRBD1, was not cross checked with the DNA. TRBV21-1 is listed as a pseudogene. The CDR3 consists of 15 residues.